These 25 T cell receptor beta chains originate from one sample sequenced in a study of synovial regulatory T cells in juvenile arthritis. The assay was immunoSEQ multiplex PCR, and TCRdb's table has in-frame clones only and misses some. Its table lists 1,500 to 2,000 clones. Synovial fluid was collected with matched peripheral blood from each patient with active arthritis. Material: Treg cells from the synovium. The source of these receptors is a donor aged 2-35 years with juvenile idiopathic arthritis.

This clone registers medium-sized by frequency. This rearrangement joins TRBV2 to TRBJ2-5; the TRBD1 assignment by TCRdb is unverifiable without DNA. In germline, CDR1 is SNHLY, CDR2 FYNNEI. The CDR3 totals 16 residues. The record lacks a DNA sequence. The CDR3 spells CASSGFKQGLQETQYF.

This clone is identified as medium-sized from frequency. The chain recombines TRBV28 with TRBJ2-6. The CDR3 loop spans 15 amino acids. No DNA is recorded. Germline V lookup: CDR1 MDHEN, CDR2 SYDVKM. The chain's CDR3 is CASSLAGAGANVLTF.

This clone is labeled medium-sized based on frequency. The V gene is TRBV6-6, the J gene TRBJ1-5. Germline CDR1 MNHNY, CDR2 SVGAGI (reference sequence). The CDR3 totals 16 residues. Only the protein sequence is given. This chain's CDR3 is CASSYPSTFSNQPQHF.

By frequency, this clone is medium-sized. The V and J genes are TRBV5-1 and TRBJ2-7; the TCRdb D gene call, TRBD1, has no DNA to confirm it. Per the germline V gene, CDR1 is SGHRS and CDR2 is YFSETQ. This CDR3 comprises 15 residues. No DNA is given. This CDR3 is CASSSSTGAVYEQYF.

The chain is built from TRBV30 and TRBJ1-6; the TCRdb D gene call, TRBD1, has no DNA to confirm it. The germline V gene encodes CDR1 GTSNPN and CDR2 SVGIG (reference sequence). The CDR3 is 11 amino acids. Only the protein is available. The CDR3 sequence is CAWSVSSPLHF.

Judged by frequency, this clone is medium-sized (0.01 to 0.1%). This chain joins TRBV29-1 and TRBJ2-1. CDR1 is SQVTM and CDR2 is ANQGSEA in the germline V gene. The CDR3 contains 12 residues. There is no recorded DNA. CDR3 amino acids: CSVGPLGNEQFF.

This clone is called medium-sized based on its frequency. V is TRBV2 and J is TRBJ2-1; checking the TCRdb D call of TRBD2 is not possible without DNA. The CDR3 has 16 amino acids. The protein alone is recorded here. The germline CDR1 and CDR2 sequences are SNHLY and FYNNEI. The chain's CDR3 is CASPNLSSGNYNEQFF.

This clone is identified as large from frequency. The chain joins TRBV19 to TRBJ2-1. Germline V gives CDR1 LNHDA, CDR2 SQIVND (reference sequence). This CDR3 has 14 residues. No DNA was logged. The chain's CDR3 is CASSIHLKNNEQFF.

This clone counts as medium-sized by frequency. The V gene is TRBV7-3, the J gene TRBJ2-3; TCRdb's D gene call, TRBD2, goes unchecked for lack of DNA. Germline V lookup: CDR1 SGHTA, CDR2 FQGTGA. The CDR3 is 15 amino acids. The protein alone is recorded here. The CDR3 is CASSTSGRGTDTQYF.

The chain recombines TRBV19 with TRBJ1-2; the TCRdb call, TRBD1, lacks DNA for checking. Germline V gene sequence: CDR1 LNHDA, CDR2 SQIVND (reference sequence). The CDR3 is 14 residues long. No nucleotide data were recorded. The CDR3 loop is CASSRLTGSYGYTF.

This clone registers medium-sized by frequency. The chain is built from TRBV5-1 and TRBJ1-4; lacking DNA, the TRBD1 call made by TCRdb goes unchecked. This CDR3 is built from 18 residues. The coding DNA is unavailable. Germline CDR1 and CDR2: SGHRS and YFSETQ. This CDR3 reads CASRPGTGGAGTNEKLFF.

This clone is classed as medium-sized by frequency. The rearrangement uses TRBV10-2 and TRBJ2-7; checking the TCRdb D call of TRBD2 is not possible without DNA. Germline V gene lookup returns CDR1 WSHSY and CDR2 SAAADI. This CDR3 has 12 amino acids. DNA is not on record. The CDR3 reads CASERRANEQYF.

Its frequency marks this clone as medium-sized. The chain recombines TRBV2 with TRBJ1-1; as DNA is missing, the TRBD1 call by TCRdb cannot be tested. The CDR3 runs 11 residues. There is no recorded DNA. CDR1 is SNHLY, CDR2 FYNNEI, per germline. The CDR3 protein is CASRITVRAFF. Drawing the rest from reference TRBV2 and TRBJ1-1, the complete variable domain is EPEVTQTPSHQVTQMGQEVILRCVPISNHLYFYWYRQILGQKVEFLVSFYNNEISEKSEIFDDQFSVERPDGSNFTLKIRSTKLEDSAMYFCASRITVRAFFGQGTRLTVV.

This clone is labeled medium-sized based on frequency. The CDR3 here is CASSLLHEVGRGAFF. The J gene is TRBJ1-1, the V gene TRBV27. The length of the CDR3 is 15 residues. A DNA sequence was not provided. CDR1 is MNHEY and CDR2 is SMNVEV in the germline V gene (reference sequence).

This clone ranks as medium-sized in terms of frequency. CDR3 sequence reads: CAISDRTGASGSPLHF. V is TRBV10-3 and J is TRBJ1-6; checking the TCRdb D call of TRBD1 is not possible without DNA. The CDR3 is made up of 16 amino acids. The DNA sequence is not available. CDR1 is ENHRY, CDR2 SYGVKD, per germline.

The rearrangement links TRBV27 to TRBJ2-1; TCRdb calls TRBD1, which cannot be checked without DNA. This CDR3 is built from 17 residues. No DNA is listed. CDR1 and CDR2 (germline): MNHEY, SMNVEV (reference sequence). CDR3 amino acids: CASSPNPTGAPYNEQFF.

This clone is called medium-sized based on its frequency. CDR3 amino acids: CASSTRSAYEQYF. This sequence joins TRBV18 and TRBJ2-7. Germline values: CDR1 KGHSH, CDR2 LQKENI. The CDR3 is 13 amino acids. No DNA is given.

The rearrangement links TRBV14 to TRBJ2-7. The CDR3 sequence is 13 residues long. No coding sequence is recorded. The V gene's germline CDR1 is SGHDN and CDR2 FVKESK. The CDR3 sequence: CASSQVLGFEQYF.

The rearrangement joins TRBV5-1 to TRBJ1-5; checking the TCRdb D call of TRBD1 is not possible without DNA. The CDR3 covers 16 residues. No DNA is recorded. CDR1 is SGHRS and CDR2 is YFSETQ in the germline V gene. This CDR3 is CASGLGQLNSNQPQHF.

The rearrangement links TRBV19 to TRBJ1-5; TCRdb's D gene call, TRBD1, goes unchecked for lack of DNA. The CDR3 spans 13 residues. The record lacks a DNA sequence. The germline gives CDR1 LNHDA, CDR2 SQIVND (reference sequence). CDR3 region: CASMGTGNQPQHF. Full variable domain (outside the CDR3, taken from reference TRBV19 and TRBJ1-5): DGGITQSPKYLFRKEGQNVTLSCEQNLNHDAMYWYRQDPGQGLRLIYYSQIVNDFQKGDIAEGYSVSREKKESFPLTVTSAQKNPTAFYLCASMGTGNQPQHFGDGTRLSIL.

This chain uses TRBV11-2 with TRBJ2-7; no DNA is available, so the TRBD2 call from TCRdb remains unchecked. Germline CDR1 reads SGHAT; CDR2 reads FQNNGV. This CDR3 comprises 13 residues. There is no recorded DNA. The CDR3 reads CASSWGGAYEQYF.

This rearrangement joins TRBV15 to TRBJ1-5. Germline loops: CDR1 LNHNV, CDR2 YYDKDF (reference sequence). This CDR3 has 15 amino acids. The DNA is unrecorded. The CDR3 region is CATSLRRRPPQPQHF.

In terms of frequency, this clone is medium-sized (0.01 to 0.1%). The rearrangement joins TRBV5-1 to TRBJ2-7; absent DNA, TCRdb's TRBD2 call cannot be checked. CDR1 and CDR2 from the germline V gene are SGHRS and YFSETQ. This CDR3 region has 16 residues. The protein alone is recorded here. The CDR3 reads CASSLGGLAGQYEQYF.

This clone is labeled medium-sized (0.01 to 0.1%) based on frequency. The V call is TRBV6-1, the J call TRBJ1-2. Germline CDR1 is MNHNS and CDR2 is SASEGT. The CDR3 has 13 amino acids. DNA for this receptor is not on file. The chain's CDR3 is CASSVGGNYGYTF.

Judged by frequency, this clone is medium-sized. This rearrangement joins TRBV7-9 to TRBJ1-1; TCRdb picks TRBD1, but there is no DNA to check that call. Germline V gene sequence: CDR1 SEHNR, CDR2 FQNEAQ (reference sequence). This CDR3 contains 14 residues. No DNA was logged. This chain's CDR3 is CASSRTGGGTEAFF.